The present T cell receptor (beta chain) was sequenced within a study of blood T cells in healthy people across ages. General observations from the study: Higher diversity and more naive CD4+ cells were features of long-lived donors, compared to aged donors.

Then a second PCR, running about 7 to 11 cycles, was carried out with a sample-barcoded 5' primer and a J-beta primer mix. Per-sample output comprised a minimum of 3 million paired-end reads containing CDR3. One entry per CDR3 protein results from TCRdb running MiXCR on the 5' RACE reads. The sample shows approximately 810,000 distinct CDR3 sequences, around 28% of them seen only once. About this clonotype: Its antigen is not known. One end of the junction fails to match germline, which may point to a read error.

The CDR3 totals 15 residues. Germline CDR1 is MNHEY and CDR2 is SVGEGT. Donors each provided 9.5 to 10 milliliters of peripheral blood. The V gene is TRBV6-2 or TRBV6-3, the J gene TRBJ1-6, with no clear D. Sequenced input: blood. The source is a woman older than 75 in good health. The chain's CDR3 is CASSRDSAGGSPPHF. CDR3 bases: TGTGCCAGCAGCCGCGACTCCGCGGGAGGTTCACCCCCCCACTTT.